The 21 T cell receptor beta chains below come from one sample, sequenced in a study of T cell responses to AZD1222 COVID-19 vaccine. Clones were sequenced by immunoSEQ multiplex PCR, and TCRdb holds only the in-frame ones, with some missing. The table lists roughly 120,000 clones, around 90% of them singletons, with about 7.8% in the top ten. The sample consisted of peripheral blood, taken on day 0 of AZD1222 vaccination. The receptors here all came from an adult in good health.

The V and J genes are TRBV30 and TRBJ1-2, with unresolved D. The CDR3 totals 11 residues. With 4 bases removed from V and 12 bases from J, the gap between germline ends came to 15 bases. Per germline, CDR1 GTSNPN and CDR2 SVGIG (reference sequence). CDR3 DNA sequence: TGTGCCTGGAACGTGGGGAGGGTAGACACCTTC. Translation: CAWNVGRVDTF.

The chain couples TRBV27 to TRBJ2-7; D is perhaps TRBD1 (6 bases). Germline CDR1 MNHEY, CDR2 SMNVEV (reference sequence). The CDR3 totals 15 residues. Trimming took 5 bases from V and 7 from J, leaving 21 bases between them. The CDR3 nucleotides are TGTGCCAGCAGTCCCGCCGAGGGGGACCCGGGGGAGCAGTACTTC. Protein sequence: CASSPAEGDPGEQYF.

The chain links TRBV19 to TRBJ2-7; 9 nucleotides match TRBD1. Trimming at V came to 6 bases and at J to 5 bases, leaving 11 bases not matched to a gene. The CDR3 runs to 15 residues. The V gene's germline CDR1 is LNHDA and CDR2 SQIVND (reference sequence). The CDR3 reads CASRVAGTGYNEQYF. The CDR3 DNA is TGTGCCAGTAGGGTTGCCGGGACAGGGTATAACGAGCAGTACTTC.

This chain joins TRBV24-1 and TRBJ1-4; TRBD1 agrees at 9 bases. With V trimmed by 4 bases and J by 8 bases, 7 bases remained unmatched. The germline gives CDR1 KGHDR, CDR2 SFDVKD. The CDR3 is made up of 15 amino acids. Here the CDR3 reads CATSDPGQGGEKLFF. Here the CDR3 DNA reads TGTGCCACCAGTGACCCGGGACAGGGCGGCGAAAAACTGTTTTTT.

This chain connects TRBV2 to TRBJ1-1; D ambiguous. The germline CDR1 and CDR2 sequences are SNHLY and FYNNEI. The CDR3 is 11 residues long. V lost 5 bases to trimming and J lost 4 bases, with 5 bases between them. The chain's CDR3 is CASSMGTEAFF. CDR3 nucleotide sequence: TGTGCCAGCAGTATGGGCACTGAAGCTTTCTTT.

Comment on this clone: One junction end does not reproduce the germline sequence, and a read error may be involved. As DNA, the CDR3 is TGTGCCTGGCACGGGACAGGGGTCGGGAATGGGCAGTTCTTC. Its protein is CAWHGTGVGNGQFF. The J gene is TRBJ2-1, the V gene TRBV30, with TRBD1 matching 10 bases. The CDR3 totals 14 residues. Germline CDR1 is GTSNPN and CDR2 is SVGIG (reference sequence).

The V call is TRBV6-2 or TRBV6-3, the J call TRBJ1-5, with D maybe TRBD1 (5 bases). Per the germline V gene, CDR1 is MNHEY and CDR2 is SVGEGT. V was pared by 0 bases and J by 8 bases, with 14 bases between. This CDR3 contains 15 residues. CDR3 sequence: CASSYSRSGREPQHF. The CDR3 DNA is TGTGCCAGCAGTTACTCGAGGTCAGGGCGGGAGCCCCAGCATTTT.

The chain is built from TRBV28 and TRBJ1-3, with no clear D. Germline CDR1 and CDR2: MDHEN and SYDVKM. V was clipped by 3 bases and J by 4 bases, with 7 bases between them. The CDR3 totals 13 residues. The CDR3 sequence: CASSFRTGNTIYF. DNA for the CDR3: TGTGCCAGCAGTTTTAGAACCGGAAACACCATATATTTT.

The J gene is TRBJ2-6, the V gene TRBV4-2; the D is unclear. The CDR3 sequence is 15 residues long. The germline V gene encodes CDR1 LGHNA and CDR2 YNFKEQ. V shed 3 bases and J shed 4 bases, with 10 bases lying between them. CDR3 residues: CASSQTQVGANVLTF. The CDR3 DNA follows: TGTGCCAGCAGCCAGACCCAGGTAGGGGCCAACGTCCTGACTTTC.

This clone came up a few times. This chain connects TRBV7-9 to TRBJ2-1, with a weak D call TRBD1 (5 bases). V lost 1 base to trimming and J lost 10 bases, with 14 bases between them. Germline-derived CDR1 and CDR2 are SEHNR and FQNEAQ (reference sequence). The CDR3 consists of 14 residues. CDR3 sequence (DNA): TGTGCCAGCAGCTTAGGGCAGGGCGTTGGGGAGCAGTTCTTC. Translated, it gives CASSLGQGVGEQFF.

This rearrangement joins TRBV5-4 to TRBJ1-4; D might be TRBD1 (5 bases). CDR1 is SGHNT, CDR2 YYREEE, per germline (reference sequence). V was shortened by 1 base and J by 8 bases, with 15 bases between the two germline ends. This CDR3 has 15 amino acids. This CDR3 is CASSLSYGGDEKLFF. The DNA of the CDR3 is TGTGCCAGCAGCTTGAGTTATGGGGGGGACGAAAAACTGTTTTTT. Full variable domain (remainder filled in from reference TRBV5-4 and TRBJ1-4): ETGVTQSPTHLIKTRGQQVTLRCSSQSGHNTVSWYQQALGQGPQFIFQYYREEENGRGNFPPRFSGLQFPNYSSELNVNALELDDSALYLCASSLSYGGDEKLFFGSGTQLSVL.

This clone was seen a single time. The V gene is TRBV27, the J gene TRBJ1-4, with D possibly TRBD1 on 5 matching bases. V lost 2 bases and J lost 5, with 12 bases in between. The CDR3 runs 15 residues. CDR1 MNHEY and CDR2 SMNVEV come from the germline V gene (reference sequence). In nucleotides, the CDR3 is TGTGCCAGCAGTTTAGGGGGAGCGGGGAATGAAAAACTGTTTTTT. Translation: CASSLGGAGNEKLFF.

The gene calls are TRBV5-6 and TRBJ2-5; 8 nucleotides align to TRBD2. After removal of 4 bases from V and 2 bases from J, the junction contained 10 bases not matched to a gene. The CDR3 contains 16 residues. Germline CDR1 is SGHDT and CDR2 is YYEEEE. The CDR3 DNA is TGTGCCAGCAGCCCCCGAAGCGGGGGCCGACAAGAGACCCAGTACTTC. Protein product: CASSPRSGGRQETQYF.

J is TRBJ2-3 and V is TRBV19; D gene ambiguous. CDR1 and CDR2 from the germline V gene are LNHDA and SQIVND (reference sequence). This CDR3 is 17 amino acids long. The V end lost 3 bases, the J end lost 0 bases, and 16 bases lay between the germline ends. CDR3 in amino acids: CASSILLGGDSTDTQYF. CDR3 DNA sequence: TGTGCCAGTAGTATTCTGTTGGGTGGGGATAGCACAGATACGCAGTATTTT.

The V and J genes are TRBV28 and TRBJ1-2; D is possibly TRBD1 (5 bases). Germline V lookup: CDR1 MDHEN, CDR2 SYDVKM. The CDR3 has 15 amino acids. Trimming left V 1 base short and J 5 bases short, with 14 bases between. CDR3 protein: CASSLLDPGGYGYTF. In nucleotides, the CDR3 is TGTGCCAGCAGTTTATTGGACCCCGGGGGGTATGGCTACACCTTC.

This chain connects TRBV4-1 to TRBJ1-5; TRBD1 matches 9 bases. The V gene's germline CDR1 is MGHRA and CDR2 YSYEKL. This CDR3 region has 15 residues. The ends lost 2 bases at V and 7 bases at J; junction bases unmatched: 6. As DNA, the CDR3 is TGCGCCAGCAGCCAAACCTTCGGGACAGGGCAGCCCCAGCATTTT. Residues: CASSQTFGTGQPQHF.

V and J are TRBV18 and TRBJ1-1; D is unclear. With 4 bases removed from V and 1 base from J, the gap between germline ends came to 10 bases. The germline CDR1 and CDR2 sequences are KGHSH and LQKENI. The length of the CDR3 is 14 residues. The CDR3 is CASSQRTGNTEAFF. For the CDR3, the DNA is TGTGCCAGCTCACAACGGACGGGGAACACTGAAGCTTTCTTT.

The chain is built from TRBV28 and TRBJ1-1, with 7 bases that match TRBD1. Germline trimming cut 5 bases from V and 1 base from J; bases unmatched to any gene: 7. The CDR3 is made up of 15 amino acids. Germline values: CDR1 MDHEN, CDR2 SYDVKM. CDR3 loop: CASSLPGTANTEAFF. CDR3 DNA: TGTGCCAGCAGTCTACCCGGGACAGCGAACACTGAAGCTTTCTTT.

The table lists this clone with a count of one. The chain carries TRBV5-1 and TRBJ2-7; D may be TRBD1 (7 bases). CDR3 length equals 14 residues. CDR1 is SGHRS and CDR2 is YFSETQ in the germline V gene. V was cut by 4 bases and J by 5 bases, with 16 bases left in between. The CDR3 region is CASSRGGGGDEQYF. CDR3 nucleotides: TGCGCCAGCAGCCGCGGAGGAGGGGGCGACGAGCAGTACTTC.

This clone has only one observation. J is TRBJ2-2 and V is TRBV5-6; D assignment may be TRBD1 or TRBD2 (5 bases each). There are 15 residues in the CDR3. V was clipped by 4 bases and J by 7 bases, with 17 bases between them. Per the germline V gene, CDR1 is SGHDT and CDR2 is YYEEEE. CDR3 in amino acids: CASSLGAPGNGELFF. The CDR3 bases are TGTGCCAGCAGCCTAGGGGCACCGGGGAACGGGGAGCTGTTTTTT.

V is TRBV2 and J is TRBJ2-2; 10 bases are a match to TRBD2. Trimming at V came to 5 bases and at J to 2 bases, leaving 2 bases not matched to a gene. The CDR3 totals 15 residues. CDR1 and CDR2 from the germline V gene are SNHLY and FYNNEI. The CDR3 nucleotides read TGTGCCAGCAGTAAGCGGGGGGGCAACACCGGGGAGCTGTTTTTT. Its translation: CASSKRGGNTGELFF.